Listed below are T cell receptor beta chains from one sample, sequenced in a study of shared T cell receptors in the human thymus. Data came from immunoSEQ multiplex PCR; TCRdb stores just in-frame clones and leaves some out. There are hundreds of thousands of clones in the sample; 87% occur only once, and roughly 0.0094% lies in the top ten. These sequences were also reported in another study, on human thymus T cells.

The sample consisted of thymocytes. All receptors derive from a boy in the first two years of life with a congenital heart defect. Each CDR3 is given with its conserved first and last residue. D genes are given only for firm matches. Expanded clones get a size class; other rows say once, few or many, or leave the size out.

v_gene	j_gene	abundance	d_gene	len	CDR3nt	CDR3aa
TRBV27	TRBJ2-1	-	-	16	TGTGCCAGCAGTTTGACTACCATTCGGTCCTACAATGAGCAGTTCTTC	CASSLTTIRSYNEQFF
TRBV4-1	TRBJ2-5	-	TRBD1	16	TGCGCCAGCAGCCAACAGGACAGGGCGAGCCAAGAGACCCAGTACTTC	CASSQQDRASQETQYF
TRBV2	TRBJ1-1	-	-	17	TGTGCCAGCAGTGAGGAAGTTCGGAGGTCTGGGGACACTGAAGCTTTCTTT	CASSEEVRRSGDTEAFF
TRBV1	TRBJ2-3	few	-	20	TGCACCAGCAGCCAAGTTGGACAGGCACTAGGCGACTCTAGCACAGATACGCAGTATTTT	CTSSQVGQALGDSSTDTQYF
TRBV4-1	TRBJ1-2	-	-	17	TGCGCCAGCAGCCAAGTTAGCCCAGGACTGAAAAACTATGGCTACACCTTC	CASSQVSPGLKNYGYTF
TRBV5-3	TRBJ2-7	-	-	16	TGTGCCAGAAGCTTGGGGACAGATACAAGCTCCTACGAGCAGTACTTC	CARSLGTDTSSYEQYF
TRBV4-2	TRBJ2-1	-	TRBD2	18	TGTGCCAGCAGCCTTTGGACTAGCGGGGGGACGATCTACAATGAGCAGTTCTTC	CASSLWTSGGTIYNEQFF
TRBV5-1	TRBJ2-7	-	-	14	TGCGCCAGCAGCTTGGACAGGGTAATCTACGAGCAGTACTTC	CASSLDRVIYEQYF
TRBV28	TRBJ1-4	-	-	13	TGTGCCAGCAGTTTTCGGGGAAAGGGAAAACTGTTTTTT	CASSFRGKGKLFF
TRBV5-1	TRBJ2-3	-	-	14	TGCGCCAGCAGCACCCGAACTAGCTCAGATACGCAGTATTTT	CASSTRTSSDTQYF
TRBV18	TRBJ2-7	-	TRBD2	17	TGTGCCAGCTCAAATGGACTAGCGGGAGGCCAGTCCTACGAGCAGTACTTC	CASSNGLAGGQSYEQYF
TRBV15	TRBJ2-2	-	-	17	TGTGCCACCAGCACGTGGAGAGTTTTTCCGGACACCGGGGAGCTGTTTTTT	CATSTWRVFPDTGELFF
TRBV20-1	TRBJ2-7	-	-	10	TGCAGTGTAAGCTCTAGCGAGCAGTACTTC	CSVSSSEQYF
TRBV28	TRBJ1-1	-	-	11	TGTGCCAGCAGTCGGGGCACTGAAGCTTTCTTT	CASSRGTEAFF
TRBV6-1	TRBJ1-6	-	-	14	TGTGCCAGCAGTGAAGTTAGAGGGAATTCACCCCTCCACTTT	CASSEVRGNSPLHF
TRBV2	TRBJ1-1	-	TRBD1	16	TGTGCCAGCAGTCGAGGGACAGCATACATGAACACTGAAGCTTTCTTT	CASSRGTAYMNTEAFF
TRBV28	TRBJ2-7	-	TRBD2	14	TGTGCCAGCAGCAGGACTAGGTTCACCTACGAGCAGTACTTC	CASSRTRFTYEQYF
TRBV4-1	TRBJ1-4	-	TRBD1	17	TGCGCCAGCAGCCAACCATATTCGGGACAGCTTAATGAAAAACTGTTTTTT	CASSQPYSGQLNEKLFF
TRBV7-8	TRBJ1-1	-	TRBD1	20	TGTGCCAGCAGCCCAAGGAAAAAACAGGGGCCCCATTCGGGGTACACTGAAGCTTTCTTT	CASSPRKKQGPHSGYTEAFF
TRBV5-4	TRBJ1-3	-	-	15	TGTGCCAGCACCACAGGGATAGGAAGTCAGAACACCATATATTTT	CASTTGIGSQNTIYF
TRBV19	TRBJ1-5	once	TRBD1	15	TGTGCCAGTAGTATCCCCAGGGGGGACAATCAGCCCCAGCATTTT	CASSIPRGDNQPQHF
TRBV5-1	TRBJ2-2	once	-	13	TGCGCCAGCAGCTTCGTCGGGACCGGGGAGCTGTTTTTT	CASSFVGTGELFF
TRBV19	TRBJ2-7	-	-	16	TGTGCCAGTAGTATAGGCCTCGGGGGGCCATGGAGCGAGCAGTACTTC	CASSIGLGGPWSEQYF
TRBV9	TRBJ1-1	-	-	16	TGTGCCAGCAGCGTAGGGAGGGAGGGGATGGACACTGAAGCTTTCTTT	CASSVGREGMDTEAFF
TRBV14	TRBJ2-5	once	-	14	TGTGCCAGCAGCCGCGGGACCGACCAAGAGACCCAGTACTTC	CASSRGTDQETQYF
TRBV10-1	TRBJ2-2	-	-	15	TGCGCCAGCAGTGAGTCGAATGGGGGGTCCGGGGAGCTGTTTTTT	CASSESNGGSGELFF
TRBV28	TRBJ2-7	-	-	15	TGTGCCAGCAAAACCACAGCAACCGAGACCTACGAGCAGTACTTC	CASKTTATETYEQYF
TRBV11-2	TRBJ2-1	-	-	16	TGTGCCAGCAGCTTAGTCGCGGTTACGGGGGGCGATGAGCAGTTCTTC	CASSLVAVTGGDEQFF
TRBV18	TRBJ2-7	few	TRBD1	17	TGTGCCAGCTCATTACAGAGAAGGGGACAGGGCCCCTACGAGCAGTACTTC	CASSLQRRGQGPYEQYF
TRBV10-2	TRBJ2-7	once	-	14	TGCGCCAGCAGTGGGCAGAAGAATACCAACGAGCAGTACTTC	CASSGQKNTNEQYF
TRBV7-8	TRBJ2-7	-	-	16	TGTGCCAGCAGCCCCTTGACAGGAGACTATAACTACGAGCAGTACTTC	CASSPLTGDYNYEQYF
TRBV6-5	TRBJ2-7	-	-	14	TGTGCCAGCAGTCAAGGACATGGAGCCTACGAGCAGTACTTC	CASSQGHGAYEQYF
TRBV4-3	TRBJ2-7	-	-	17	TGCGCCAGCAGCCAAGAGATAGAGCTCCTCCTTCGGAGCGAGCAGTACTTC	CASSQEIELLLRSEQYF
TRBV4-3	TRBJ1-3	few	-	16	TGCGCCAGCAGCCACCTCGGACAGACCTCTGGAAACACCATATATTTT	CASSHLGQTSGNTIYF
TRBV5-1	TRBJ2-3	once	TRBD2	18	TGCGCCAGCAGCTGTAGACTAGCGGGGGGGCCGGGAACAGATACGCAGTATTTT	CASSCRLAGGPGTDTQYF
TRBV5-6	TRBJ2-4	-	-	14	TGTGCCAGCAGCTTGACTGTAGCCAAAAACATTCAGTACTTC	CASSLTVAKNIQYF
TRBV28	TRBJ1-5	-	TRBD1	15	TGTGCCAGCAGCACGGACAGGCAGTTCAATCAGCCCCAGCATTTT	CASSTDRQFNQPQHF
TRBV28	TRBJ1-1	once	TRBD1	16	TGTGCCAGCAGTTCCCCGGGACAGGCGTTGAACACTGAAGCTTTCTTT	CASSSPGQALNTEAFF
TRBV9	TRBJ1-2	-	-	15	TGTGCCAGCAGCGTAGAAGGGGTAGCTAACTATGGCTACACCTTC	CASSVEGVANYGYTF
TRBV2	TRBJ1-2	-	-	14	TGTGCCAGCAGTGTTGACAGCTTCAACTATGGCTACACCTTC	CASSVDSFNYGYTF
TRBV27	TRBJ2-7	once	TRBD1	15	TGTGCCAGCAGTTCTTTGGACAGGGGCCCTTACGAGCAGTACTTC	CASSSLDRGPYEQYF
TRBV6-1	TRBJ1-4	-	-	15	TGTGCCAGCAGGAGCCGGGGTCATCGAGGTGAAAAACTGTTTTTT	CASRSRGHRGEKLFF
TRBV4-1	TRBJ1-5	once	-	16	TGCGCCAGCAGCCAAGCCGAGAATGATAGCAATCAGCCCCAGCATTTT	CASSQAENDSNQPQHF
TRBV28	TRBJ2-3	once	-	14	TGTGCCAGCAGTCCCCCCGGGGGTACAGATACGCAGTATTTT	CASSPPGGTDTQYF
TRBV7-6	TRBJ2-3	-	TRBD2	15	TGTGCCAGCAGTATAGCGGGAAGGTGCACAGATACGCAGTATTTT	CASSIAGRCTDTQYF
TRBV28	TRBJ2-7	-	TRBD1	14	TGTGCCAGCACCCGTGCGACAGGGGCCTACGAGCAGTACTTC	CASTRATGAYEQYF
TRBV28	TRBJ2-7	-	TRBD2	24	TGTGCCAGCAGAAAGCCGGTGACAGCCTTGCCGACTAGCGGGAGTCCCCCGGTCGGTTACGAGCAGTACTTC	CASRKPVTALPTSGSPPVGYEQYF
TRBV27	TRBJ1-2	-	-	13	TGTGCCAGCAGTTTGGGGCGAGCCTATGGCTACACCTTC	CASSLGRAYGYTF
TRBV28	TRBJ1-3	few	TRBD1	16	TGTGCCAGCAGTTTAAGGACAGGGAACAGGAGGAACACCATATATTTT	CASSLRTGNRRNTIYF
TRBV7-6	TRBJ2-7	-	TRBD2	18	TGTGCCAGCAGCCCACTTAAAGCCCCAGGCGGGAGGGGTTACGAGCAGTACTTC	CASSPLKAPGGRGYEQYF
TRBV19	TRBJ2-7	few	TRBD2	16	TGTGCCAGTAGTACCCAACTAGCGGGGTATTCCTACGAGCAGTACTTC	CASSTQLAGYSYEQYF
TRBV5-1	TRBJ2-7	-	-	15	TGCGCCAGCAGCTCCCGAGGGGGCGGGGATTACGAGCAGTACTTC	CASSSRGGGDYEQYF
TRBV29-1	TRBJ2-7	-	-	19	TGCAGCGTTGTATATTCAAACCAACCGACTCCCGAGAGCTCCTACGAGCAGTACTTC	CSVVYSNQPTPESSYEQYF
TRBV30	TRBJ2-1	-	TRBD2	17	TGTGCCTGGAGTGGATCGGGACTAGCGGGTTTCTACAATGAGCAGTTCTTC	CAWSGSGLAGFYNEQFF
TRBV28	TRBJ1-5	-	TRBD1	18	TGTGCCAGCAGTTTTAAGTTTCGGGGACAGCCCTCGAATCAGCCCCAGCATTTT	CASSFKFRGQPSNQPQHF